The rows below give T cell receptor beta chains drawn from one sample of a study of T-cell memory formation after mild COVID-19. MiXCR, run by TCRdb on the 5' RACE reads, gives a single entry per CDR3 protein. The sample lists about 270,000 distinct CDR3 sequences, 15% occurring once. Sequencing was carried out using PBMCs or a T cell subset sorted from them (not recorded which). The origin of the receptors is an adult woman who had mild COVID-19 (a few samples of this study predate the infection). Cell type and time point are not known. Both conserved end residues are part of each CDR3. D genes are given only for firm matches. The listing skips clone size in some rows; elsewhere it reads once, few, many or a size class.

d_call	v_call	j_call	clone_size	cdr3_aa	cdr3_nt
NA	TRBV12-3/TRBV12-4	TRBJ2-5	few	CASSLGTPQETQYF	TGTGCCAGCAGCCTCGGGACTCCACAAGAGACCCAGTACTTC
NA	TRBV9	TRBJ2-2	NA	CASSVGRLTGELFF	TGTGCCAGCAGCGTAGGCCGGCTCACCGGGGAGCTGTTTTTT
NA	TRBV4-2	TRBJ1-4	NA	CASSQGPVGEKLFF	TGTGCCAGCAGCCAAGGTCCGGTAGGGGAAAAACTGTTTTTT
NA	TRBV7-8	TRBJ1-6	NA	CASSYDSGYNSPLHF	TGTGCCAGCAGCTACGACAGCGGGTATAATTCACCCCTCCACTTT
NA	TRBV15	TRBJ2-1	NA	CATSRDNSVEQFF	TGTGCCACCAGCAGAGATAACTCTGTTGAGCAGTTCTTC
NA	TRBV5-4	TRBJ1-1	NA	CASSLGQSYTEAFF	TGTGCCAGCAGCTTGGGACAGAGCTACACTGAAGCTTTCTTT
NA	TRBV15	TRBJ2-5	few	CATSRDRGTQETQYF	TGTGCCACCAGCAGAGATCGGGGCACCCAAGAGACCCAGTACTTC
TRBD2	TRBV20-1	TRBJ2-7	NA	CSSRATSGAEQYF	TGCAGCTCCCGGGCTACTAGCGGGGCCGAGCAGTACTTC
TRBD1	TRBV2	TRBJ2-1	NA	CASSDRDRGIIEQFF	TGTGCCAGCAGTGACCGGGACAGGGGAATCATTGAGCAGTTCTTC
NA	TRBV6-5	TRBJ2-6	few	CASSQSGTGANVLTF	TGTGCCAGCAGCCAGTCCGGAACTGGGGCCAACGTCCTGACTTTC
NA	TRBV27	TRBJ2-5	few	CASSLLGSTQETQYF	TGTGCCAGCAGTTTACTCGGGAGTACACAAGAGACCCAGTACTTC
NA	TRBV7-6	TRBJ2-2	NA	CASSLVPGGLNTGELFF	TGTGCCAGCAGCTTAGTCCCCGGCGGGTTGAACACCGGGGAGCTGTTTTTT
NA	TRBV5-6	TRBJ2-3	few	CASSWRAGSWADTQYF	TGTGCCAGCAGCTGGCGCGCAGGGAGTTGGGCAGATACGCAGTATTTT
NA	TRBV24-1	TRBJ2-7	NA	CATSDSGLSSYEQYF	TGTGCCACCAGTGATTCGGGCCTTTCCTCCTACGAGCAGTACTTC
NA	TRBV12-3/TRBV12-4	TRBJ1-2	few	CASSLSGANGYTF	TGTGCCAGCAGTTTGTCGGGGGCGAATGGCTACACCTTC
NA	TRBV19	TRBJ2-1	few	CASKSGVTRNEQFF	TGTGCCAGTAAGTCGGGAGTTACCCGAAATGAGCAGTTCTTC
TRBD2	TRBV7-7	TRBJ2-1	once	CASSWGTSGRVDYNEQFF	TGTGCTAGCAGCTGGGGGACTAGCGGGAGAGTAGACTACAATGAGCAGTTCTTC
NA	TRBV4-3	TRBJ1-2	NA	CASSQDPMAGSYGYTF	TGCGCCAGCAGCCAAGATCCCATGGCAGGCTCGTATGGCTACACCTTC
NA	TRBV24-1	TRBJ2-7	many	CATSDAATYEQYF	TGTGCCACCAGTGACGCTGCTACCTACGAGCAGTACTTC
NA	TRBV12-3/TRBV12-4	TRBJ2-1	many	CASSFLWTTNYNEQFF	TGTGCCAGCAGTTTCCTTTGGACTACGAACTACAATGAGCAGTTCTTC